This passage covers 9 T cell receptor beta chains from one sample sequenced in a study of cytomegalovirus exposure and HLA in healthy donors. The PCR contained 60 Vbeta and 13 Jbeta primers. Sequencing was performed with immunoSEQ multiplex PCR; in TCRdb, only in-frame clones are kept and a portion is missing. The data hold 150,000 or so clones, with about 88% observed a single time. Sample: PBMCs. The receptors come from a young woman in good health and CMV-seronegative.

In its sample, this clone was seen once. This rearrangement joins TRBV14 to TRBJ2-1; 7 bases map to TRBD2. Germline V gives CDR1 SGHDN, CDR2 FVKESK. The CDR3 has 17 residues. V gave up 3 bases and J gave up 4 bases; unmatched junction bases: 12. As DNA, the CDR3 is TGTGCCAGCAGCCATCCTCCTAGCGGCCCGGGGTACAATGAGCAGTTCTTC. Its translation: CASSHPPSGPGYNEQFF.

The chain is built from TRBV27 and TRBJ2-2; 10 nucleotides agree with TRBD1. The CDR3 has 16 residues. V was clipped by 8 bases and J by 2 bases; unmatched bases: 8. Germline V lookup: CDR1 MNHEY, CDR2 SMNVEV (reference sequence). The chain's CDR3 is CASGTGTGVNTGELFF. The CDR3 coding sequence is TGTGCCAGCGGAACCGGGACAGGGGTCAACACCGGGGAGCTGTTTTTT.

J is TRBJ2-7 and V is TRBV2; D is possibly TRBD1 (7 bases). Trimming pared 4 bases from V and 4 bases from J, leaving 14 bases between. The germline CDR1 and CDR2 sequences are SNHLY and FYNNEI. The CDR3 loop spans 14 amino acids. CDR3 DNA: TGTGCCAGCAGTGTCGACAGGGAGGCTTACGAGCAGTACTTC. Translated, it gives CASSVDREAYEQYF.

The J gene is TRBJ2-1, the V gene TRBV7-2; a weak D match, TRBD1 (5 bases). This CDR3 comprises 15 residues. The germline V gene has CDR1 SGHTA and CDR2 FQGNSA. Trimming removed 1 base from V and 7 bases from J, with 14 bases in between. The CDR3 sequence is CASSLGGRPRNEQFF. The CDR3 coding sequence is TGTGCCAGCAGCTTAGGGGGCAGGCCGAGAAATGAGCAGTTCTTC.

On this clone: This may stem from a read error, because a much larger clone lies one nucleotide away. The chain combines TRBV2 with TRBJ2-3; 12 nucleotides agree with TRBD2. CDR1 SNHLY and CDR2 FYNNEI come from the germline V gene. The CDR3 is 15 amino acids. V gave up 6 bases and J gave up 0 bases; unmatched junction bases: 1. CDR3 sequence reads: CASRGTSGSTDTQYF. CDR3 in DNA: TGTGCCAGCAGAGGGACTAGCGGGAGCACAGATACGCAGTATTTT.

The chain recombines TRBV30 with TRBJ2-2; 9 bases align to TRBD2. This CDR3 region has 13 residues. CDR1 is GTSNPN and CDR2 is SVGIG in the germline V gene (reference sequence). V lost 2 bases to trimming and J lost 9 bases; unmatched junction nucleotides: 4. CDR3 residues: CAWSPAGGRELFF. DNA of the CDR3: TGTGCCTGGAGTCCGGCGGGAGGGAGGGAGCTGTTTTTT.

The rearrangement links TRBV6-5 to TRBJ2-5; 9 positions agree with TRBD2. Germline CDR1 MNHEY, CDR2 SVGAGI. V lost 4 bases and J lost 2; bases outside the gene matches: 5. The CDR3 totals 15 residues. The CDR3 DNA reads as TGTGCCAGCAGTTCGCGAGCGGGAGGTCAAGAGACCCAGTACTTC. Translation: CASSSRAGGQETQYF.

The V call is TRBV29-1, the J call TRBJ2-5; 7 nucleotides agree with TRBD2. With V trimmed by 4 bases and J by 11 bases, 13 bases remained unmatched. The CDR3 totals 13 residues. Germline V gene sequence: CDR1 SQVTM, CDR2 ANQGSEA. Written as DNA, the CDR3 is TGCAGCGTTGCGGGACGGGGGGTATCGGAGCAGTACTTC. Translating it yields CSVAGRGVSEQYF.

CDR3 loop: CASSDSESASGANVLTF. In DNA form, the CDR3 reads TGTGCCAGCAGTGACTCAGAGAGTGCCTCTGGGGCCAACGTCCTGACTTTC. This chain uses TRBV6-4 with TRBJ2-6, with D unresolved. The germline V and J ends were trimmed by 0 bases and 0 bases, with 9 bases remaining between them. Per the germline V gene, CDR1 is MRHNA and CDR2 is SNTAGT. The CDR3 extends over 17 amino acids.